This TCR beta chain was profiled in a study of blood T cell repertoires in COVID-19. Profiling relied on immunoSEQ multiplex PCR, and the TCRdb table lists in-frame clones only, not all of them. The table lists 90,000 to 150,000 clones, roughly nine tenths of them singletons. This CDR3 contains 15 residues. CDR1 SGHNT and CDR2 YYREEE come from the germline V gene (reference sequence). The junction had 10 bases not matched to a gene; V was cut back by 4 bases and J by 6 bases. The clonotype was recovered from a man aged 65 to 85 who had recovered from COVID-19. The rearrangement joins TRBV5-4 to TRBJ2-3; 8 nucleotides match TRBD2. Material for sequencing was peripheral blood. In nucleotides, the CDR3 is TGTGCCAGCAGCCCCGGGACTAGAGTGCGGGATACGCAGTATTTT. Translation gives CASSPGTRVRDTQYF. The whole variable domain, filled in from reference TRBV5-4 and TRBJ2-3, reads ETGVTQSPTHLIKTRGQQVTLRCSSQSGHNTVSWYQQALGQGPQFIFQYYREEENGRGNFPPRFSGLQFPNYSSELNVNALELDDSALYLCASSPGTRVRDTQYFGPGTRLTVL.